The present T cell receptor (beta chain) was sequenced within a study of PD-1 blockade in classical Hodgkin lymphoma. Regarding this clone: Antigen specificity is unknown.

Time point here: newly diagnosed, previously untreated cHL patient sample. A comparison was provided by newly diagnosed, untreated classical Hodgkin lymphoma PBMCs. Sequencing was performed with immunoSEQ multiplex PCR; in TCRdb, only in-frame clones are kept and a portion is missing. The sample lists 17,000 or so clones, approximately 90% seen once, with around 4.2% in the top ten. Points from the study as a whole: Although disease activity or prior therapy may be involved, causes of the repertoire differences remain undefined.

The CDR3 contains 14 residues. J gave up 6 bases and V 3 bases, and 6 bases lay outside the gene matches. Germline-derived CDR1 and CDR2 are SGHTA and FQGNSA. The chain uses TRBV7-2 and TRBJ2-7, with 9 bases that match TRBD2. This TCR was recovered from a human donor with classical Hodgkin lymphoma. The sequenced material came from peripheral blood mononuclear cells (PBMCs). CDR3 coding DNA: TGTGCCAGCAGCTTGGGACTAGCACGTTTCGAGCAGTACTTC. Translated: CASSLGLARFEQYF.